This T cell receptor (beta chain) was identified during a study of naive and memory T cell subsets. Study conclusions and caveats: Over 90% of naive TCR sequences appeared only once, unlike memory subsets. From naive to CM, EM and EMRA, diversity decreased and Gini increased. Especially in CD8 cells, naive repertoires contained a few larger clonotypes, possibly CD45RA-re-expressing memory cells.

Two oligonucleotides, mixed equimolar, formed the beta constant-region primer covering TRBC1 and TRBC2. The ligated cDNA underwent four PCR rounds using SP2 and nested alpha and beta constant-region primers. TCRdb analysed the UMI-ligation and nested PCR reads with MiXCR anew, one entry per CDR3 protein. The top ten clones hold more than 0.11% of a sample with roughly 83,000 distinct CDR3 sequences, about 11% of them seen once. J lost 9 bases, V lost 9 bases, and 22 bases had no gene match. The CDR3 spans 17 residues. Germline CDR1 and CDR2: SGHDN and FVKESK. Alpha and beta libraries were amplified separately from the second PCR onward. CD4 T cells were positively selected, then CD8 T cells from the CD4-negative fraction. This clonotype was detected only a few times. As yet, its antigen is unknown.

The sequenced sample was naive CD4+ T cells from blood. This chain joins TRBV14 and TRBJ2-1; 8 nucleotides align to TRBD2. The clonotype originates from a human donor in good health. This CDR3 is CARALAGMRGRACEQFF. Written as DNA, the CDR3 is TGTGCCAGGGCTCTAGCGGGCATGAGGGGAAGGGCATGTGAGCAGTTCTTC.